The 18 T cell receptor beta chains presented below share a single source sample, sequenced in a study of somatic mutations in cytotoxic T cells in rheumatoid arthritis. Using immunoSEQ multiplex PCR, the repertoire was profiled, and TCRdb retains in-frame clones only, with some absent. The sample lists approximately 15,000 clones; over 60% were seen once. Sequencing was carried out using CD8+ T cells sorted from blood. These receptors were obtained from an adult with rheumatoid arthritis.

The chain carries TRBV14 and TRBJ2-1; 8 bases map to TRBD1. Unmatched junction bases numbered 13, after V lost 0 bases and J lost 3 bases. The germline CDR1 and CDR2 sequences are SGHDN and FVKESK. The CDR3 loop spans 19 amino acids. In nucleotides, the CDR3 is TGTGCCAGCAGCCAAGATCGAGTATTTGGGACAGGAAGCTACAATGAGCAGTTCTTC. Translation gives CASSQDRVFGTGSYNEQFF.

V and J are TRBV27 and TRBJ2-5, with TRBD2 identical over 7 bases. The length of the CDR3 is 11 residues. Germline CDR1 is MNHEY and CDR2 is SMNVEV (reference sequence). V lost 7 bases, J lost 5 bases, and 1 base stayed unmatched. The DNA of the CDR3 is TGTGCCAGCATGGGGGGGGAGACCCAGTACTTC. This translates into CASMGGETQYF.

The chain combines TRBV7-9 with TRBJ2-1, with unresolved D. V lost 5 bases and J 12 bases, leaving 11 bases between the germline ends. The CDR3 is 11 residues long. CDR1 SEHNR and CDR2 FQNEAQ come from the germline V gene (reference sequence). This CDR3 is CASSPGPWQFF. The CDR3 DNA reads as TGTGCCAGCAGCCCTGGGCCGTGGCAGTTCTTC.

The chain recombines TRBV11-2 with TRBJ1-5; 7 positions match TRBD1. This CDR3 comprises 14 residues. The J segment lost 6 bases and the V segment lost 1 base, leaving 3 bases of the junction unmatched. Germline lookup yields CDR1 SGHAT and CDR2 FQNNGV. The CDR3 DNA follows: TGTGCCAGCAGCTTAGGAACAGGGGCTCAGCCCCAGCATTTT. Protein product: CASSLGTGAQPQHF.

This chain uses TRBV4-1 with TRBJ2-5, with D perhaps TRBD1 or TRBD2 (6 bases each). The CDR3 extends over 18 amino acids. CDR1 is MGHRA, CDR2 YSYEKL, per germline. Trimming pared 4 bases from V and 4 bases from J, leaving 25 bases between. CDR3 in amino acids: CASSPRTVAGVGGETQYF. DNA for the CDR3: TGCGCCAGCAGCCCCCGGACAGTGGCCGGGGTGGGAGGAGAGACCCAGTACTTC.

This rearrangement joins TRBV10-2 to TRBJ2-7; D gene uncertain. Looked up from germline, CDR1 is WSHSY and CDR2 is SAAADI. V lost 0 bases, J lost 6 bases, and 6 bases lay in between. The CDR3 has 12 residues. As DNA, the CDR3 is TGCGCCAGCAGTGAGTCTATGTCCGAGCAGTACTTC. It specifies CASSESMSEQYF.

The chain recombines TRBV19 with TRBJ1-5, with D maybe TRBD1 (6 bases). Trimming took 1 base from V and 0 from J, leaving 13 bases between them. The germline V gene encodes CDR1 LNHDA and CDR2 SQIVND (reference sequence). There are 17 residues in the CDR3. This CDR3 reads CASSIASGHYSNQPQHF. The CDR3 bases are TGTGCCAGTAGTATAGCGTCGGGACATTATAGCAATCAGCCCCAGCATTTT.

This chain uses TRBV7-9 with TRBJ2-1, with D perhaps TRBD2 (5 bases). The germline V and J ends were trimmed by 5 bases and 6 bases, with 8 bases remaining between them. This CDR3 has 12 residues. Per germline, CDR1 SEHNR and CDR2 FQNEAQ (reference sequence). CDR3 sequence: CASSEGPNEQFF. DNA for the CDR3: TGTGCCAGCAGCGAGGGCCCCAATGAGCAGTTCTTC.

This clone has only a few counts. V is TRBV27 and J is TRBJ1-1; no firm D call. Per the germline V gene, CDR1 is MNHEY and CDR2 is SMNVEV (reference sequence). This CDR3 is built from 11 residues. V lost 4 bases, J lost 7 bases, and 7 bases lay in between. CDR3 nucleotide sequence: TGTGCCAGCAGTTCCACCCTTGAAGCTTTCTTT. This gives the protein CASSSTLEAFF.

CDR3 residues: CASSLAGTMETQYF. The CDR3 bases are TGCGCCAGCAGCTTGGCCGGGACTATGGAGACCCAGTACTTC. The gene calls are TRBV5-1 and TRBJ2-5; 7 bases map to TRBD2. Germline V lookup: CDR1 SGHRS, CDR2 YFSETQ. This CDR3 comprises 14 residues. V shed 0 bases, J shed 5 bases, and the junction held 4 bases outside the gene matches. Based on the CDR3 plus reference TRBV5-1 and TRBJ2-5, the full variable domain is KAGVTQTPRYLIKTRGQQVTLSCSPISGHRSVSWYQQTPGQGLQFLFEYFSETQRNKGNFPGRFSGRQFSNSRSEMNVSTLELGDSALYLCASSLAGTMETQYFGPGTRLLVL.

This clone was seen only once. The chain uses TRBV6-4 and TRBJ1-1; D might be TRBD1 (5 bases). V shed 6 bases and J shed 4 bases, with 15 bases lying between them. CDR1 and CDR2 (germline): MRHNA, SNTAGT. This CDR3 has 14 residues. CDR3 sequence reads: CASRPTGESTEAFF. In nucleotides, the CDR3 is TGTGCCAGCAGGCCAACAGGTGAGAGCACTGAAGCTTTCTTT.

The chain links TRBV7-9 to TRBJ2-7, with D perhaps matching TRBD1 (6 bases). V was shortened by 5 bases and J by 7 bases, with 21 bases between the two germline ends. Germline-derived CDR1 and CDR2 are SEHNR and FQNEAQ (reference sequence). This CDR3 comprises 15 residues. The CDR3 loop reads CASSDPTGPSGEQYF. CDR3 DNA: TGTGCCAGCAGCGACCCGACAGGACCCTCTGGGGAGCAGTACTTC. Full variable domain (rest looked up from reference TRBV7-9 and TRBJ2-7): DTGVSQNPRHKITKRGQNVTFRCDPISEHNRLYWYRQTLGQGPEFLTYFQNEAQLEKSRLLSDRFSAERPKGSFSTLEIQRTEQGDSAMYLCASSDPTGPSGEQYFGPGTRLTVT.

The V call is TRBV18, the J call TRBJ1-5; 9 nucleotides agree with TRBD1. J was trimmed by 1 base and V by 3 bases; bases with no gene match: 4. There are 16 residues in the CDR3. CDR1 is KGHSH, CDR2 LQKENI, per germline. CDR3 sequence (DNA): TGTGCCAGCTCACCTTGGGACAGGGAGAGCAATCAGCCCCAGCATTTT. This encodes CASSPWDRESNQPQHF.

The chain combines TRBV5-6 with TRBJ2-1; either TRBD1 or TRBD2 may supply D (6 bases each). V lost 4 bases and J 7 bases, leaving 18 bases between the germline ends. Germline V gene sequence: CDR1 SGHDT, CDR2 YYEEEE. The CDR3 consists of 15 residues. CDR3 in DNA: TGTGCCAGCAGCCCACAGGGAAGGAGGGGGAATGAGCAGTTCTTC. Its translation: CASSPQGRRGNEQFF.

This sequence joins TRBV7-8 and TRBJ2-1; D ambiguous. The CDR3 spans 14 residues. Germline CDR1 and CDR2: SGHVS and FQNEAQ. Trimming cost V 4 bases and J 2 bases, with 9 bases left between them. CDR3 nucleotide sequence: TGTGCCAGCAGCTCCGAGTTCCCCTACAATGAGCAGTTCTTC. Translating gives CASSSEFPYNEQFF.

This chain links TRBV2 with TRBJ1-1; no clear D. The CDR3 is 12 amino acids. The germline V gene has CDR1 SNHLY and CDR2 FYNNEI. Trimming cost V 3 bases and J 2 bases, with 4 bases left between them. Here the CDR3 DNA reads TGTGCCAGCAGTGATTCCAACACTGAAGCTTTCTTT. It is translated as CASSDSNTEAFF.

V and J are TRBV29-1 and TRBJ1-2, with a possible D match to TRBD1 (5 bases). V lost 7 bases to trimming and J lost 5 bases, with 8 bases between them. This CDR3 region has 10 residues. The germline gives CDR1 SQVTM, CDR2 ANQGSEA. DNA for the CDR3: TGCAGCGCCCCAGGGTATGGCTACACCTTC. Its translation is CSAPGYGYTF.

The chain uses TRBV12-5 and TRBJ2-3; no firm D call. Germline lookup yields CDR1 LGHNT and CDR2 FRNRAP. V was shortened by 2 bases and J by 2 bases, with 11 bases between the two germline ends. CDR3 size: 15 residues. CDR3 DNA: TGTGCTAGTGGTTTGCTTCCCGCCCTCACAGATACGCAGTATTTT. Translation: CASGLLPALTDTQYF.